The clone carrying this T cell receptor beta chain was recorded many times. The data are from a study of molecular identifiers for immune sequencing clone quantification. Bulk TCR libraries were made with methods that had been previously described and with listed TCR primers. TCRdb re-analysed the PCR reads in MiXCR, keeping a single row per CDR3 protein. This sample yields some 40,000 distinct CDR3 sequences, of which approximately 24% are seen a single time; around 0.97% belongs to the top ten. Germline-derived CDR1 and CDR2 are LNHNV and YYDKDF (reference sequence). V trimming: 2 bases; J trimming: 1 base; junction bases outside the gene matches: 4. The CDR3 is 15 residues long.

V gene TRBV15 combines with J gene TRBJ1-1; the match to TRBD1 covers 7 bases. Specimen: naive CD8+ T cells from blood, with Jurkat cell RNA spiked in. Subset noted: FACS-sorted CD8+CD4-CCR7+CD45RA+ naive T cells. This clonotype was sampled from a human donor in good health. Some libraries in this study had Jurkat cell RNA spiked in. This chain's CDR3 is CATSRQGTENTEAFF. The CDR3 nucleotides are TGTGCCACCAGCAGACAAGGGACAGAGAACACTGAAGCTTTCTTT.